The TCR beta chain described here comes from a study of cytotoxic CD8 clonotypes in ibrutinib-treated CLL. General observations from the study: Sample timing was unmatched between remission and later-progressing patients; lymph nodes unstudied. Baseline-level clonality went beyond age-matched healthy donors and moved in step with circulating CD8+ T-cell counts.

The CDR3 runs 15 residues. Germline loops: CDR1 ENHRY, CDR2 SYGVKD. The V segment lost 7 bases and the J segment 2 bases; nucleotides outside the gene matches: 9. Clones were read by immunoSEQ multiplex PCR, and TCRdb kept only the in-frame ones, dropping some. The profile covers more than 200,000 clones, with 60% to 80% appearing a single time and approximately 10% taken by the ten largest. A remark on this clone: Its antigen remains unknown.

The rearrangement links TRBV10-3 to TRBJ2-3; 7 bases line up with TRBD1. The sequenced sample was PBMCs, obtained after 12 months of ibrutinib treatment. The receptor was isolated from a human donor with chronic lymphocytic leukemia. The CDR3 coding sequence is TGTGCCATCACTGCAGAGGGGGCAAACACAGATACGCAGTATTTT. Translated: CAITAEGANTDTQYF.